This T cell receptor (beta chain) came from a study of blood T cell repertoires in COVID-19. Overall study context: PBMCs, B-cell-depleted T cells, or T cells provided the cDNA or gDNA that made up the material.

The CDR3 runs to 14 residues. Germline loops: CDR1 SGHRS, CDR2 YFSETQ. The V end lost 4 bases, the J end lost 7 bases, and 15 bases lay between the germline ends. Per the original methods: Reference gene primer amplification gave nucleated cell count estimates. The data were produced by immunoSEQ multiplex PCR, yet TCRdb's version contains in-frame clones alone and is incomplete. V and J calls and clone size are those listed in that table; D and trimming were worked out from the DNA. The repertoire holds roughly 240,000 clones, with 75% to 85% as singletons. The sample taken for sequencing was PBMCs or T cells enriched from blood (not recorded which). The sequence came from a woman aged 45-60 years with acute COVID-19. The J gene is TRBJ2-1, the V gene TRBV5-1, with D possibly matching TRBD1 (6 bases). CDR3 amino acids: CASSAQGHQNEQFF. The CDR3 DNA reads as TGCGCCAGCAGCGCGCAGGGGCACCAGAATGAGCAGTTCTTC.